These 9 T cell receptor beta chains were sequenced from one sample in a study of CD8 T cells in ankylosing spondylitis. Study results and limitations: Seemingly characteristic of ankylosing spondylitis blood was a TCR beta motif consisting of several highly homologous variants.

The antigens of these receptors remain unknown. TCRdb called the 5' RACE reads again in MiXCR, with one record for every CDR3 protein. The profile shows under 950,000 distinct CDR3 sequences, roughly 19% of them singletons. The material sequenced was blood, either unsorted or a sorted T cell fraction (not recorded which). These receptors came from a male donor with ankylosing spondylitis.

The CDR3 loop reads CATTGDTNTGELFF. CDR3 DNA sequence: TGTGCCACCACCGGGGACACGAACACCGGGGAGCTGTTTTTT. The chain is built from TRBV28 and TRBJ2-2; the D gene is possibly TRBD1 (6 bases). There are 14 residues in the CDR3. The germline V and J ends were trimmed by 10 bases and 0 bases, with 12 bases remaining between them. The germline V gene has CDR1 MDHEN and CDR2 SYDVKM. Combining the CDR3 with reference TRBV28 and TRBJ2-2 gives the whole variable domain DVKVTQSSRYLVKRTGEKVFLECVQDMDHENMFWYRQDPGLGLRLIYFSYDVKMKEKGDIPEGYSVSREKKERFSLILESASTNQTSMYLCATTGDTNTGELFFGEGSRLTVL.

The gene calls are TRBV5-1 and TRBJ2-1; TRBD2 matches 11 bases. In germline, CDR1 is SGHRS, CDR2 YFSETQ. The CDR3 extends over 15 amino acids. V trimming: 5 bases; J trimming: 6 bases; junction bases outside the gene matches: 7. The chain's CDR3 is CASRGDLAGGNEQFF. Written as DNA, the CDR3 is TGCGCCAGCAGAGGGGATCTAGCGGGAGGCAATGAGCAGTTCTTC.

The sample holds a few counts of this clonotype. One junction end does not reproduce the germline sequence, and a read error may be involved. The V gene is TRBV12-3 or TRBV12-4, the J gene TRBJ2-4, with 12 positions matching TRBD2. The CDR3 consists of 14 residues. The CDR3: CASSLAGGLGIQYF. The CDR3 nucleotides read TGTGCCAGCAGTCTAGCGGGAGGGCTAGGCATTCAGTACTTC.

This clonotype was recorded a few times. The J gene is TRBJ2-3, the V gene TRBV9, with D perhaps TRBD2 (5 bases). The CDR3 has 14 amino acids. Looked up from germline, CDR1 is SGDLS and CDR2 is YYNGEE. The V end was cut by 0 bases, the J end by 3 bases, with 8 bases between. The CDR3 is CASSVAGVTDTQYF. The CDR3 bases are TGTGCCAGCAGCGTAGCCGGGGTAACAGATACGCAGTATTTT.

The chain combines TRBV18 with TRBJ1-1; D not resolved. V lost 2 bases and J lost 11, with 18 bases in between. The germline V gene encodes CDR1 KGHSH and CDR2 LQKENI. This CDR3 spans 14 amino acids. CDR3: CASSPVERAFNAFF. The CDR3 coding sequence is TGTGCCAGCTCACCAGTGGAAAGGGCATTTAACGCTTTCTTT.

The CDR3 here is CASSFRTSGGPQGGELFF. CDR3 DNA: TGTGCCAGCAGCTTTCGGACTAGCGGGGGGCCCCAGGGCGGGGAGCTGTTTTTT. The rearrangement uses TRBV9 and TRBJ2-2, with 14 bases identical to TRBD2. Germline CDR1 and CDR2: SGDLS and YYNGEE. J was trimmed by 7 bases and V by 4 bases; bases with no gene match: 12. This CDR3 is built from 18 residues.

The chain links TRBV11-2 to TRBJ2-1; 7 positions agree with TRBD2. Germline V gene lookup returns CDR1 SGHAT and CDR2 FQNNGV. Trimming at V came to 7 bases and at J to 10 bases, leaving 7 bases not matched to a gene. The CDR3 extends over 12 amino acids. The CDR3 region has the DNA TGTGCCAGCACCCCGTGGCGGGGGGAGCAGTTCTTC. This codes for CASTPWRGEQFF.

In this sample, this clonotype turned up a few times. The J gene is TRBJ1-3, the V gene TRBV10-3, with 9 nucleotides matching TRBD1. V gave up 6 bases and J gave up 4 bases; unmatched junction bases: 10. The CDR3 runs 16 residues. Germline V gives CDR1 ENHRY, CDR2 SYGVKD. CDR3 protein: CAISFPGQGGGNTIYF. DNA for the CDR3: TGTGCCATCAGCTTTCCGGGACAGGGCGGAGGAAACACCATATATTTT.

The chain combines TRBV20-1 with TRBJ1-1; tentative D call: TRBD1 (6 bases). V was cut by 3 bases and J by 1 base, with 12 bases left in between. The CDR3 totals 14 residues. Germline loops: CDR1 DFQATT, CDR2 SNEGSKA (reference sequence). CDR3: CSASSGTQNTEAFF. The CDR3 DNA is TGCAGTGCTAGCTCCGGGACACAGAACACTGAAGCTTTCTTT.